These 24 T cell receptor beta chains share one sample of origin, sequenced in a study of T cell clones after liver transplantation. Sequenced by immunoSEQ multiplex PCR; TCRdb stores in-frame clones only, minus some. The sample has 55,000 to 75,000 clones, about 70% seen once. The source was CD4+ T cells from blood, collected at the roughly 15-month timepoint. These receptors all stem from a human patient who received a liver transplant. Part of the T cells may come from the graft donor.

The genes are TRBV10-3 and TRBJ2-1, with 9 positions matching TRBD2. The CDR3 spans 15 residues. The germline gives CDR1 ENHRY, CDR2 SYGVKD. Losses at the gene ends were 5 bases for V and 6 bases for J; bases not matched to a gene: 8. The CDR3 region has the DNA TGTGCCATCAGTTTCGCGGGAGGGGAGGGCAATGAGCAGTTCTTC. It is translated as CAISFAGGEGNEQFF.

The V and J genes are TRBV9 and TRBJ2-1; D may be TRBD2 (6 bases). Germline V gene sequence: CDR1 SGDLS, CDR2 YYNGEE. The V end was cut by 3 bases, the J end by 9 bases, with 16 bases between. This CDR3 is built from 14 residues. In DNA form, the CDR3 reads TGTGCCAGCAGCGCACTACTAGCCATCAGTGAGCAGTTCTTC. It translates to CASSALLAISEQFF.

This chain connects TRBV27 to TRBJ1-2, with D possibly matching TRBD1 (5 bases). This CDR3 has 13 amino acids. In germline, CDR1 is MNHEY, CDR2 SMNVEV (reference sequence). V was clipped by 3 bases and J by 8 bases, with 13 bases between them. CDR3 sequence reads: CASSFRDLGGYTF. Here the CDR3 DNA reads TGTGCCAGCAGTTTCCGGGACCTGGGGGGCTACACCTTC.

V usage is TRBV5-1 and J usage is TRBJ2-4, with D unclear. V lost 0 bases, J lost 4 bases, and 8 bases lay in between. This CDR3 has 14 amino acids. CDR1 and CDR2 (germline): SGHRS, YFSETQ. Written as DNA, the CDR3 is TGCGCCAGCAGCTTGGGCGACTTGAAAAACATTCAGTACTTC. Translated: CASSLGDLKNIQYF.

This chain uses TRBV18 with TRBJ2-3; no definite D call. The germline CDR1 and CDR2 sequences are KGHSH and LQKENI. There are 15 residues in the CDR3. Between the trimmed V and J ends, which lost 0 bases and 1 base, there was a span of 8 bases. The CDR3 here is CASSPPLQGTDTQYF. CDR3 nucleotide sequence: TGTGCCAGCTCACCACCTCTTCAGGGCACAGATACGCAGTATTTT. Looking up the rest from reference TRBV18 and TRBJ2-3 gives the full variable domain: NAGVMQNPRHLVRRRGQEARLRCSPMKGHSHVYWYRQLPEEGLKFMVYLQKENIIDESGMPKERFSAEFPKEGPSILRIQQVVRGDSAAYFCASSPPLQGTDTQYFGPGTRLTVL.

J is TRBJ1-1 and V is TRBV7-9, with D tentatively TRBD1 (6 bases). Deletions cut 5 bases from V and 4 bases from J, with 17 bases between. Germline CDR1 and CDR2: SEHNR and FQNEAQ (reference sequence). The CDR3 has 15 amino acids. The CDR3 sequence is CASSPHREWATEAFF. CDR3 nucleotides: TGTGCCAGCAGCCCACACAGGGAATGGGCCACTGAAGCTTTCTTT. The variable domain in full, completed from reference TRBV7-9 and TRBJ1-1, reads DTGVSQNPRHKITKRGQNVTFRCDPISEHNRLYWYRQTLGQGPEFLTYFQNEAQLEKSRLLSDRFSAERPKGSFSTLEIQRTEQGDSAMYLCASSPHREWATEAFFGQGTRLTVV.

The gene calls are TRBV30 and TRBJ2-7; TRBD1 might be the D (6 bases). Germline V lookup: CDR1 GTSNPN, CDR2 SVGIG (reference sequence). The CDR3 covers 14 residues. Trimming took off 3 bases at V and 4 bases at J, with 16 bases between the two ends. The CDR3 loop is CAWRRQVGAYEQYF. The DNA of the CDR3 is TGTGCCTGGAGAAGACAGGTGGGGGCTTACGAGCAGTACTTC.

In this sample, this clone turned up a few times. CDR3 nucleotides: TGCAGCGTTGAAGATTTCCAAGTGAGGGAAGGCTACACCTTC. As protein: CSVEDFQVREGYTF. The chain links TRBV29-1 to TRBJ1-2; the D is unclear. V was cut by 0 bases and J by 8 bases, with 16 bases left in between. This CDR3 spans 14 amino acids. Germline CDR1 reads SQVTM; CDR2 reads ANQGSEA.

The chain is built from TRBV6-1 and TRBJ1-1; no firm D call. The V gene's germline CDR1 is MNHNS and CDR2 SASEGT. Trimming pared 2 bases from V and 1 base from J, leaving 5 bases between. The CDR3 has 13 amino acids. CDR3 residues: CASSERRNTEAFF. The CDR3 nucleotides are TGTGCCAGCAGTGAAAGGCGGAACACTGAAGCTTTCTTT.

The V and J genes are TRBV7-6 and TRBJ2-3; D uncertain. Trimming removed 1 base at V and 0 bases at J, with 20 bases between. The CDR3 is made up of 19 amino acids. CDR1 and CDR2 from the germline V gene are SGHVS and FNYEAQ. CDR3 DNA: TGTGCCAGCAGCTTAGGGTCGTCCGCGGTGACACCTAGCACAGATACGCAGTATTTT. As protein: CASSLGSSAVTPSTDTQYF.

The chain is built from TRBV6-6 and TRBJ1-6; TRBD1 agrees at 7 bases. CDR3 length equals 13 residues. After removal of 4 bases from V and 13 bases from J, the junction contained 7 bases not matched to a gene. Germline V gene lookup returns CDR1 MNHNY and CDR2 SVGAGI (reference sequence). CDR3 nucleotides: TGTGCCAGCAGTTCCGGGACAGCCAGGCCCCTCCACTTT. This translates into CASSSGTARPLHF.

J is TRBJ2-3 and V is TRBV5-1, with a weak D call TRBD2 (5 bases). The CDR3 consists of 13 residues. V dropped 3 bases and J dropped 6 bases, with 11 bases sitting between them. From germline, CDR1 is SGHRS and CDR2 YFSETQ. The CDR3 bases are TGCGCCAGCAGCTCCTCTCCGGGGGATACGCAGTATTTT. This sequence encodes CASSSSPGDTQYF.

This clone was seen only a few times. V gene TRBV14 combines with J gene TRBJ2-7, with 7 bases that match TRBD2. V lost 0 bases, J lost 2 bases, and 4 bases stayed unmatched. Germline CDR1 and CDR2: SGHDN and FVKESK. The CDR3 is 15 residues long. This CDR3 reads CASSQDRGGPYEQYF. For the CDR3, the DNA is TGTGCCAGCAGCCAAGATCGCGGGGGACCCTACGAGCAGTACTTC.

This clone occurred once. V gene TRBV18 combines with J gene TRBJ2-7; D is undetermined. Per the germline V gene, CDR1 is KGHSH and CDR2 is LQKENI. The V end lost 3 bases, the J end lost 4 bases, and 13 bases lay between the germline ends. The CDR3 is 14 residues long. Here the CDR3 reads CASSPGTVLYEQYF. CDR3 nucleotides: TGTGCCAGCTCACCGGGTACAGTCTTGTACGAGCAGTACTTC.

In DNA, the CDR3 is TGTGCCAGCAGCGCCGGGACTAGCGGGGGCCTAGCTGCCGGGGAGCTGTTTTTT. Its protein product is CASSAGTSGGLAAGELFF. V gene TRBV7-9 combines with J gene TRBJ2-2; TRBD2 aligns across 14 bases. Germline lookup yields CDR1 SEHNR and CDR2 FQNEAQ (reference sequence). The J segment lost 6 bases and the V segment lost 5 bases, leaving 11 bases of the junction unmatched. This CDR3 has 18 residues.

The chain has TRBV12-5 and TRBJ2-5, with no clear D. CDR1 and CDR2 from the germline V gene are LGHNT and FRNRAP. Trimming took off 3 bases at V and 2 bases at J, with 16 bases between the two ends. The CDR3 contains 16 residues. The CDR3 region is CASGFDIYRSQETQYF. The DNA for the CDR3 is TGTGCTAGTGGTTTCGATATATACAGATCTCAAGAGACCCAGTACTTC. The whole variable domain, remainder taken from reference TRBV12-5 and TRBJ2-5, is DARVTQTPRHKVTEMGQEVTMRCQPILGHNTVFWYRQTMMQGLELLAYFRNRAPLDDSGMPKDRFSAEMPDATLATLKIQPSEPRDSAVYFCASGFDIYRSQETQYFGPGTRLLVL.

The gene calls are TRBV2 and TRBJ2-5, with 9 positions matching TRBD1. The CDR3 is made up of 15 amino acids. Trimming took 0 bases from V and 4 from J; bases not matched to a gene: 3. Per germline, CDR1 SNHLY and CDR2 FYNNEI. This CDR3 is CASSEAGQGTETQYF. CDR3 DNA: TGTGCCAGCAGTGAAGCGGGACAGGGTACAGAGACCCAGTACTTC.

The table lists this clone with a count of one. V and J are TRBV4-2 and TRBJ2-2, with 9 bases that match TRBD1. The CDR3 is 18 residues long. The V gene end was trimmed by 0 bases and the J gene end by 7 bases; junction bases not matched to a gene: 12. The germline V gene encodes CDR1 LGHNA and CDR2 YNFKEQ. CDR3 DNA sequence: TGTGCCAGCAGCCAAGAAATAGGGACAGGGACCTTCGGCGGGGAGCTGTTTTTT. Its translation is CASSQEIGTGTFGGELFF.

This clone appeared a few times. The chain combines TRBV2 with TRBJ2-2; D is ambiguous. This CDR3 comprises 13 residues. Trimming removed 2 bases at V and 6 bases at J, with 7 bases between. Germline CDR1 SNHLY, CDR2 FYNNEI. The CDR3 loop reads CASSEFLSGELFF. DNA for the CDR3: TGTGCCAGCAGTGAATTTCTGTCCGGGGAGCTGTTTTTT.

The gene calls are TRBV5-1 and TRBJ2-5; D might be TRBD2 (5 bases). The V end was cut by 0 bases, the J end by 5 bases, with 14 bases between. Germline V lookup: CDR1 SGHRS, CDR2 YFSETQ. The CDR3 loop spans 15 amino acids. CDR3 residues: CASSLAERVWETQYF. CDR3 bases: TGCGCCAGCAGCTTGGCCGAGAGGGTATGGGAGACCCAGTACTTC.

Here the CDR3 DNA reads TGCGCCAGCAGCGGAACAGGGGGTTGTTGGTCTGGGGCCAACGTCCTGACTTTC. It encodes CASSGTGGCWSGANVLTF. J is TRBJ2-6 and V is TRBV10-1; 8 bases are shared with TRBD1. V gave up 6 bases and J gave up 1 base; unmatched junction bases: 11. This CDR3 is built from 18 residues. Germline CDR1 is WNHNN and CDR2 is SYGVQD (reference sequence).

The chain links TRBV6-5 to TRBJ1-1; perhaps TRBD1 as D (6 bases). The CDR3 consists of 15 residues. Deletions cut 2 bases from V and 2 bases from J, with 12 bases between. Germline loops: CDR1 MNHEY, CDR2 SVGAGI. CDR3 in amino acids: CASSYVRGRNTEAFF. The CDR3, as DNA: TGTGCCAGCAGTTACGTTAGGGGGAGAAACACTGAAGCTTTCTTT.

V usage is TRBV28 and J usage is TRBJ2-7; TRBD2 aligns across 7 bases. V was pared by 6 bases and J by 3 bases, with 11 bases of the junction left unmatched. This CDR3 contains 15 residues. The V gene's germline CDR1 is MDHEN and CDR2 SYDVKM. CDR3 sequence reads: CASSPGEGSFYEQYV. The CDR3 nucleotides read TGTGCCAGCAGCCCCGGGGAGGGCAGCTTCTACGAGCAGTACGTC.

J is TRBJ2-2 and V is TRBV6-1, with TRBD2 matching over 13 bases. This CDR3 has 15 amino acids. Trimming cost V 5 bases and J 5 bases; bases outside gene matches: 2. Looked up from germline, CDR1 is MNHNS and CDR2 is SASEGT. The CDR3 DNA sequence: TGTGCCAGCAGTCGGACTAGCGGGGGTACCGGGGAGCTGTTTTTT. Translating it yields CASSRTSGGTGELFF.